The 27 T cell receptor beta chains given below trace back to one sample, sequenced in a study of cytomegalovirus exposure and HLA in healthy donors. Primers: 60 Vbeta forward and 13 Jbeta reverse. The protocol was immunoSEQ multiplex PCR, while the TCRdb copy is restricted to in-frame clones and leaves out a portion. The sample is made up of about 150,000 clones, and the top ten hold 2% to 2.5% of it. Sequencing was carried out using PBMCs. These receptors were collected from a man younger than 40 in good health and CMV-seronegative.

CDR3: CASSLLTGSTEAFF. CDR3 in DNA: TGTGCCAGCAGCTTATTAACAGGGAGCACTGAAGCTTTCTTT. This chain connects TRBV7-8 to TRBJ1-1; maybe TRBD1 (6 bases). Trimming pared 2 bases from V and 4 bases from J, leaving 11 bases between. Per the germline V gene, CDR1 is SGHVS and CDR2 is FQNEAQ. CDR3 length equals 14 residues.

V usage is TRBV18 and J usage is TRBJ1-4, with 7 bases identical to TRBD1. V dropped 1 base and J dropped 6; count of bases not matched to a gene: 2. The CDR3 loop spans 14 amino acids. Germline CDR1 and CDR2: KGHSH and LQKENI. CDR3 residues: CASSPLDRDEKLFF. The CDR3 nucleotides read TGTGCCAGCTCACCACTAGACAGGGATGAAAAACTGTTTTTT.

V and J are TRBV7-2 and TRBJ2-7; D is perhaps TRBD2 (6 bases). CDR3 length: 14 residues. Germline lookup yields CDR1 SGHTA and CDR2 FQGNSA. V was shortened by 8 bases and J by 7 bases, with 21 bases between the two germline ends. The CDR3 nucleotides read TGTGCCAGCGATGCGGGACCCCCGGTCGGGGAGCAGTACTTC. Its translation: CASDAGPPVGEQYF.

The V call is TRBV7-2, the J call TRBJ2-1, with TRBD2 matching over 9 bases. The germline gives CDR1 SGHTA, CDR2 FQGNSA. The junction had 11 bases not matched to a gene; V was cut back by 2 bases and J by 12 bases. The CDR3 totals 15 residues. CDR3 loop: CASSLSGSGSPGQFF. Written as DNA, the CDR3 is TGTGCCAGCAGCTTAAGTGGTAGCGGGAGTCCGGGGCAGTTCTTC.

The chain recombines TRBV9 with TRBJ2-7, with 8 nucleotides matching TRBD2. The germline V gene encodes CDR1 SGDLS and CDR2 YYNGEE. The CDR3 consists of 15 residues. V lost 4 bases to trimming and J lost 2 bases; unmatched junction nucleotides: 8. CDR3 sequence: CASSPGTSGTYEQYF. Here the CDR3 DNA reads TGTGCCAGCAGCCCGGGGACTAGTGGAACCTACGAGCAGTACTTC.

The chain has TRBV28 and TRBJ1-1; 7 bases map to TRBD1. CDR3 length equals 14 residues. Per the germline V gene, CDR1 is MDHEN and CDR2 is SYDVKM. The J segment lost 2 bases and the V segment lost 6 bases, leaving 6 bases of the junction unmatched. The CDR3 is CASRLQGYNTEAFF. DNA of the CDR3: TGTGCCAGCAGGCTACAGGGGTATAACACTGAAGCTTTCTTT.

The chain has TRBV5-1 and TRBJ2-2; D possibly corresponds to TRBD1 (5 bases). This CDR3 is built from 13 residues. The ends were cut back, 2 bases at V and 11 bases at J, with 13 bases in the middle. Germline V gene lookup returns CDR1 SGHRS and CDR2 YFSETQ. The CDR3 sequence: CASSFDSYRELFF. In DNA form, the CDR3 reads TGCGCCAGCAGCTTTGACAGCTACAGAGAGCTGTTTTTT.

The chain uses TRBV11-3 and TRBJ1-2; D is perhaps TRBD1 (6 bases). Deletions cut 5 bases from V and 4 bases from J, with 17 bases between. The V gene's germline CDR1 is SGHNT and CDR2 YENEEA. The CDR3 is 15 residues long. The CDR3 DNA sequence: TGTGCCAGCAGCCCTAACGCGGGGGGGCTCTATGGCTACACCTTC. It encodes CASSPNAGGLYGYTF.

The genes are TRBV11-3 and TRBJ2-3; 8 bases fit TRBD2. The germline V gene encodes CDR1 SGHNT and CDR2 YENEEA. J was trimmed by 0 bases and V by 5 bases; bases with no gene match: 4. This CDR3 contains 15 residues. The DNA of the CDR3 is TGTGCCAGCAGCCGAAGCGGGAGTAGCACAGATACGCAGTATTTT. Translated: CASSRSGSSTDTQYF.

This CDR3 reads CASSLNTRGDTQYF. CDR3 coding DNA: TGTGCCAGCAGCTTAAATACCCGGGGAGATACGCAGTATTTT. The gene calls are TRBV7-3 and TRBJ2-3; D is perhaps TRBD2 (5 bases). The CDR3 loop spans 14 amino acids. V lost 1 base to trimming and J lost 5 bases, with 10 bases between them. CDR1 SGHTA and CDR2 FQGTGA come from the germline V gene. Filled out from reference TRBV7-3 and TRBJ2-3, the complete variable domain reads GAGVSQTPSNKVTEKGKYVELRCDPISGHTALYWYRQSLGQGPEFLIYFQGTGAADDSGLPNDRFFAVRPEGSVSTLKIQRTERGDSAVYLCASSLNTRGDTQYFGPGTRLTVL.

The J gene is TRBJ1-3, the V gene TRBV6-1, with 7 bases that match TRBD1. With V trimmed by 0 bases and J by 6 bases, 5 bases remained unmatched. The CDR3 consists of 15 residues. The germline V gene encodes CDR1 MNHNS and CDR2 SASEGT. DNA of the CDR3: TGTGCCAGCAGTGAAGCTAGGGGGCCTGTAAACACCATATATTTT. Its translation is CASSEARGPVNTIYF.

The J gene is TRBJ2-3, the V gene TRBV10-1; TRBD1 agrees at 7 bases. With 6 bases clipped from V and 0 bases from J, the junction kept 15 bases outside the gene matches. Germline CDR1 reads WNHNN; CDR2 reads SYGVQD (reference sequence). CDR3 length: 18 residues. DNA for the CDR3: TGCGCCAGCAGCCTACAGGGGACGCGAACCCATAGCACAGATACGCAGTATTTT. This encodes CASSLQGTRTHSTDTQYF.

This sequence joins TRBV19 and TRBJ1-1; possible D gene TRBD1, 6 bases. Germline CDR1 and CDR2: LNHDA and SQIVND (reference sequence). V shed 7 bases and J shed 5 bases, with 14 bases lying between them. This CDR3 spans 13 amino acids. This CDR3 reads CASTRQVGTEAFF. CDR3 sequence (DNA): TGTGCCAGTACGAGACAGGTTGGTACTGAAGCTTTCTTT.

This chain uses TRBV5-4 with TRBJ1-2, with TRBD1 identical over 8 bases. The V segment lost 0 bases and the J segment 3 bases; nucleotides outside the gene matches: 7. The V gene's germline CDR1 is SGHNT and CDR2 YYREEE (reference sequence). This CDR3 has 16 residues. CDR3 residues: CASSLGQGASYYGYTF. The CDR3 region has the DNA TGTGCCAGCAGCTTGGGGCAGGGGGCTTCATACTATGGCTACACCTTC.

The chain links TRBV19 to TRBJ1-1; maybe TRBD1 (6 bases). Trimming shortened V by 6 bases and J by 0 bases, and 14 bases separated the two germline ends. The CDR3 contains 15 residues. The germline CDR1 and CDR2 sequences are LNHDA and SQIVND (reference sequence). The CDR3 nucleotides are TGTGCCAGTAGCCGAGGACAGACCATGAACACTGAAGCTTTCTTT. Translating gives CASSRGQTMNTEAFF. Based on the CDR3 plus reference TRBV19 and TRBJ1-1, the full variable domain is DGGITQSPKYLFRKEGQNVTLSCEQNLNHDAMYWYRQDPGQGLRLIYYSQIVNDFQKGDIAEGYSVSREKKESFPLTVTSAQKNPTAFYLCASSRGQTMNTEAFFGQGTRLTVV.

The CDR3 loop is CASSPTGNNEQFF. The CDR3 DNA is TGTGCCAGCAGCCCGACAGGGAACAATGAGCAGTTCTTC. The chain is built from TRBV5-4 and TRBJ2-1, with 7 bases aligning to TRBD1. This CDR3 is built from 13 residues. Germline V gene data show CDR1 as SGHNT and CDR2 as YYREEE (reference sequence). J was trimmed by 5 bases and V by 4 bases; bases with no gene match: 3.

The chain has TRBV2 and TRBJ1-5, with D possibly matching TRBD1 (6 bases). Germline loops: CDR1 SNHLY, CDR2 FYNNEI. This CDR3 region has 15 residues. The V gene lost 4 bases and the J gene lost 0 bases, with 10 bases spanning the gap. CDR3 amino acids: CASSAQGGSNQPQHF. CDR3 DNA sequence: TGTGCCAGCAGTGCCCAAGGGGGTAGCAATCAGCCCCAGCATTTT. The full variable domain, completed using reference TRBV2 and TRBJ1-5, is EPEVTQTPSHQVTQMGQEVILRCVPISNHLYFYWYRQILGQKVEFLVSFYNNEISEKSEIFDDQFSVERPDGSNFTLKIRSTKLEDSAMYFCASSAQGGSNQPQHFGDGTRLSIL.

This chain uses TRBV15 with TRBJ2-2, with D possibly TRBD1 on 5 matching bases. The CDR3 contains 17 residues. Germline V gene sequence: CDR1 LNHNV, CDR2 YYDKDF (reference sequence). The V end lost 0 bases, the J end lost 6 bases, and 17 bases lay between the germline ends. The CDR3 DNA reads TGTGCCACCAGCAGAGACCTAGACAGTACCCTTGCCGGGGAGCTGTTTTTT. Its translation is CATSRDLDSTLAGELFF.

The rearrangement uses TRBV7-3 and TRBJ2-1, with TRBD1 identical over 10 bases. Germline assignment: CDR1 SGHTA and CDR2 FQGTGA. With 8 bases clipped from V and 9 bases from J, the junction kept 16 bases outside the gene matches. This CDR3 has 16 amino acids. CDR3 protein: CASSQDGTGVWSEQFF. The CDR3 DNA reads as TGTGCCAGCTCGCAAGACGGGACAGGGGTCTGGAGTGAGCAGTTCTTC.

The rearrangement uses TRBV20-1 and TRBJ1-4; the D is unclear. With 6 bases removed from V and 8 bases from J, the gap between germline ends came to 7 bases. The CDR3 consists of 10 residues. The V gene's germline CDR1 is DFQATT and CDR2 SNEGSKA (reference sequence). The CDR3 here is CSALGEKLFF. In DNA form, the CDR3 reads TGCAGTGCCCTCGGGGAAAAACTGTTTTTT.

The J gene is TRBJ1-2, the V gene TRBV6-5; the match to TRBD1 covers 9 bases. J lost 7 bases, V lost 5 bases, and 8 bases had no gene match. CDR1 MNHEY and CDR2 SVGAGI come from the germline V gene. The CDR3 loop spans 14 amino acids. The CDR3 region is CASSRTGQGSGYTF. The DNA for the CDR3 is TGTGCCAGCAGTAGAACCGGACAGGGGTCTGGCTACACCTTC.

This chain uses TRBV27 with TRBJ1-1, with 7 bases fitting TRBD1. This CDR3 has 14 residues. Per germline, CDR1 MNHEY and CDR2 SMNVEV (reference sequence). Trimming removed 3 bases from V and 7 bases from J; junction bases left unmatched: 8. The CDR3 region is CASSLVRGRNEAFF. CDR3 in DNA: TGTGCCAGCAGTTTGGTGAGGGGGCGGAATGAAGCTTTCTTT.

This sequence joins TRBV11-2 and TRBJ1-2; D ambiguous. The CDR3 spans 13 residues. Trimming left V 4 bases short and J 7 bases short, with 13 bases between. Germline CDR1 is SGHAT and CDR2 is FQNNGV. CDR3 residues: CASSSSGSVGYTF. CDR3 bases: TGTGCCAGCAGCTCCTCGGGTTCTGTTGGCTACACCTTC.

CDR3 amino acids: CAQNGLAGVNEQYF. The CDR3 DNA sequence: TGTGCCCAAAACGGGCTAGCGGGAGTCAACGAGCAGTACTTC. The chain is built from TRBV30 and TRBJ2-7; 10 nucleotides align to TRBD2. Trimming removed 8 bases from V and 5 bases from J; junction bases left unmatched: 12. The CDR3 consists of 14 residues. CDR1 and CDR2 from the germline V gene are GTSNPN and SVGIG (reference sequence).

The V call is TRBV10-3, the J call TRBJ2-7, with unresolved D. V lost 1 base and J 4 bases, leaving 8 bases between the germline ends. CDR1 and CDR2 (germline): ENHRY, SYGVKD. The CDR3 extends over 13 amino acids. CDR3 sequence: CAISEFGQYEQYF. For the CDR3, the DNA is TGTGCCATCAGTGAGTTTGGGCAATACGAGCAGTACTTC.

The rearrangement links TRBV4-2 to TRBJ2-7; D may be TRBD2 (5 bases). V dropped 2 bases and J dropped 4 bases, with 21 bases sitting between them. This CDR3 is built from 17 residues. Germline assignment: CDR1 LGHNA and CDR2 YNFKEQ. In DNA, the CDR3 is TGTGCCAGCAGCCAACCCGAGGGCCTGGTGATGCCATACGAGCAGTACTTC. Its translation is CASSQPEGLVMPYEQYF.

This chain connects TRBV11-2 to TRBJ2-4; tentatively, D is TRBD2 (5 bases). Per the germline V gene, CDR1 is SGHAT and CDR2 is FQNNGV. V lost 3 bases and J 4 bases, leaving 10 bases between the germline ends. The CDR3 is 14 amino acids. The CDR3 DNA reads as TGTGCCAGCAGCTTTGGGCTAGCAAAAAACATTCAGTACTTC. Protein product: CASSFGLAKNIQYF.